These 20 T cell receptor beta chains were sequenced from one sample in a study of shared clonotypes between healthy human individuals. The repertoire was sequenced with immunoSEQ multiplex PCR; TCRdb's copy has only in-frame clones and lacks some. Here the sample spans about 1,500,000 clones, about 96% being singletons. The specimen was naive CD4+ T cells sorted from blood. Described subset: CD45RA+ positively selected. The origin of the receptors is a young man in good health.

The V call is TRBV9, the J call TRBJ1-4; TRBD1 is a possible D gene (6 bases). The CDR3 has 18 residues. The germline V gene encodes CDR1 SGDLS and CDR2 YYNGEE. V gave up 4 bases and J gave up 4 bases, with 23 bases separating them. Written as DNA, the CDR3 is TGTGCCAGCAGCCGGGACAAAGCCCCACTTGATGGTAATGAAAAACTGTTTTTT. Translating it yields CASSRDKAPLDGNEKLFF.

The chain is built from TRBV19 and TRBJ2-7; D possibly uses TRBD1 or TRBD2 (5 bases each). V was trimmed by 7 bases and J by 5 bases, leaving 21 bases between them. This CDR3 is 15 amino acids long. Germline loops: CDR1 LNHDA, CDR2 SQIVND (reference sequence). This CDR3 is CASTPGPGTRHEQYF. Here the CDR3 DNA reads TGTGCCAGTACGCCGGGTCCCGGGACGAGGCACGAGCAGTACTTC.

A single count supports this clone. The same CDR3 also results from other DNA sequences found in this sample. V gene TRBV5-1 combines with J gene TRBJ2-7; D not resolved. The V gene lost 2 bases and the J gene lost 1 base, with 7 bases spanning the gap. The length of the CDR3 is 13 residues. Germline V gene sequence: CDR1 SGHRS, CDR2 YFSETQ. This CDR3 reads CASSFPGSYEQYF. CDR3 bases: TGCGCCAGCAGCTTTCCAGGATCCTACGAGCAGTACTTC. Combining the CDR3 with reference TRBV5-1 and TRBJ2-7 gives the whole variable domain KAGVTQTPRYLIKTRGQQVTLSCSPISGHRSVSWYQQTPGQGLQFLFEYFSETQRNKGNFPGRFSGRQFSNSRSEMNVSTLELGDSALYLCASSFPGSYEQYFGPGTRLTVT.

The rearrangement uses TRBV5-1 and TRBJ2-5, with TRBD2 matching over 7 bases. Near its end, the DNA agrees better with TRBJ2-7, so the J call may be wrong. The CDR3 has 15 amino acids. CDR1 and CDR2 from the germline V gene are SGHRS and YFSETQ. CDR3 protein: CASSLWAGAVPEQYF. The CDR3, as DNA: TGCGCCAGCAGCTTGTGGGCGGGAGCAGTTCCCGAGCAGTACTTC.

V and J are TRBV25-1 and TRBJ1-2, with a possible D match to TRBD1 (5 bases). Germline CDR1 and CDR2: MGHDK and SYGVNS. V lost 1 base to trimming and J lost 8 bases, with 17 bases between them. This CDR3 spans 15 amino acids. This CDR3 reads CASSESPPQGPGYTF. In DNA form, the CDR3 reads TGTGCCAGCAGTGAATCACCCCCGCAGGGCCCCGGCTACACCTTC.

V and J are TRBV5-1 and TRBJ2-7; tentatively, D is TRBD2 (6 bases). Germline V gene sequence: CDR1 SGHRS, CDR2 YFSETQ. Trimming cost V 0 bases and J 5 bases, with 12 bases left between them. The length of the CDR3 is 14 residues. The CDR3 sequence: CASSLGGKANEQYF. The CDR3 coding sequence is TGCGCCAGCAGCTTGGGCGGGAAGGCTAACGAGCAGTACTTC.

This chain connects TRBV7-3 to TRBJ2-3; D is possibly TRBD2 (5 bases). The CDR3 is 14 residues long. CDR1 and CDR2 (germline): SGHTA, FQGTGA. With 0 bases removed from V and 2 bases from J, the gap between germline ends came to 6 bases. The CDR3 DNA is TGTGCCAGCAGCTTAACTAGCGACACAGATACGCAGTATTTT. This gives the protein CASSLTSDTDTQYF.

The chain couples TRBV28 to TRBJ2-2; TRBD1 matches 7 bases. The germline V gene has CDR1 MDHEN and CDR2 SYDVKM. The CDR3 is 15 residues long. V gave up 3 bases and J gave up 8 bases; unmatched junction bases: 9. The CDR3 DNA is TGTGCCAGCAGTTTGGCCGGGACAGCCGGTGGGGAGCTGTTTTTT. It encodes CASSLAGTAGGELFF.

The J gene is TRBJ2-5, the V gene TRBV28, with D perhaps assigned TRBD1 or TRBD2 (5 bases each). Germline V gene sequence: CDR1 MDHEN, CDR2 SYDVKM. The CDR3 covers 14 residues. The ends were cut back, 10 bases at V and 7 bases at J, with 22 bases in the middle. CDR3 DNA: TGTGCCACCCAAGAGCGGTTGGGCAGGGTGACCCAGTACTTC. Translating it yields CATQERLGRVTQYF. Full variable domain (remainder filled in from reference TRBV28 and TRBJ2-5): DVKVTQSSRYLVKRTGEKVFLECVQDMDHENMFWYRQDPGLGLRLIYFSYDVKMKEKGDIPEGYSVSREKKERFSLILESASTNQTSMYLCATQERLGRVTQYFGPGTRLLVL.

CDR3 sequence: CASSRGQGNFYGYTF. In nucleotides, the CDR3 is TGTGCCAGCAGCCGCGGACAAGGCAACTTCTATGGCTACACCTTC. The V gene is TRBV7-9, the J gene TRBJ1-2, with D perhaps TRBD1 (5 bases). CDR1 is SEHNR and CDR2 is FQNEAQ in the germline V gene (reference sequence). V was cut by 5 bases and J by 4 bases, with 17 bases left in between. The CDR3 loop spans 15 amino acids.

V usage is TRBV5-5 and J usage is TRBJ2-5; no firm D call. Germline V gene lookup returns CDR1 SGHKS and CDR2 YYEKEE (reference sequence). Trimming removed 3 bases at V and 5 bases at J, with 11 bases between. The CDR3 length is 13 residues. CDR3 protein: CASSSTALETQYF. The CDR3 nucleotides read TGTGCCAGCAGCTCGACGGCGCTGGAGACCCAGTACTTC.

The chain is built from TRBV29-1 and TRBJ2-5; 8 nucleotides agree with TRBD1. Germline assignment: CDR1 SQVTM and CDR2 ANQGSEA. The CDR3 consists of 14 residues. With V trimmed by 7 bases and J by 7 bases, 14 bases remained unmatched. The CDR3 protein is CSDATGAGKGTQYF. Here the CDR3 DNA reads TGCAGCGATGCGACAGGGGCCGGCAAGGGGACCCAGTACTTC.

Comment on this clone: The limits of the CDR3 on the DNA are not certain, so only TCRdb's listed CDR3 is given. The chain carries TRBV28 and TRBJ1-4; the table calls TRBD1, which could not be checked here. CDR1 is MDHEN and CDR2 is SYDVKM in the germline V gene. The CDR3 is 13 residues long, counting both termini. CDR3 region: CASSHARMKNCFF.

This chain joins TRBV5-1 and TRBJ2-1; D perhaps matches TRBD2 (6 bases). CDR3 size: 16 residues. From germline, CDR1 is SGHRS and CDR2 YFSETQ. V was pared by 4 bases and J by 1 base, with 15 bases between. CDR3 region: CASSPPSSGSYNEQFF. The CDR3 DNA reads TGCGCCAGCAGCCCTCCTTCGAGCGGGTCCTACAATGAGCAGTTCTTC.

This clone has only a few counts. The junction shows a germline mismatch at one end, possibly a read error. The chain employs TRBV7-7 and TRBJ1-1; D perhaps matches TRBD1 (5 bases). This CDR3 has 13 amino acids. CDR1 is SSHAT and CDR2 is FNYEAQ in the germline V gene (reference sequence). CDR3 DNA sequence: TGTGCTAGCAGCTTGGGGCGTGGGGATGTAGCTTTCTTT. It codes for CASSLGRGDVAFF.

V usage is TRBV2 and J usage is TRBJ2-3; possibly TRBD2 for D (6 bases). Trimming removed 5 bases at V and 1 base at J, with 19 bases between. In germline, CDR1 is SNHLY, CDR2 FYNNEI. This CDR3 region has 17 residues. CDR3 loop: CASSPRTGVGGTDTQYF. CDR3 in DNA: TGTGCCAGCAGTCCTCGGACGGGGGTCGGAGGCACAGATACGCAGTATTTT.

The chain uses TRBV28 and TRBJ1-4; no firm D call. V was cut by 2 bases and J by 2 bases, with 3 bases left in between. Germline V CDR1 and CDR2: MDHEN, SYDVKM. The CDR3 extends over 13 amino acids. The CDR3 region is CASSLITNEKLFF. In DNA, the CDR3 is TGTGCCAGCAGTTTAATCACTAATGAAAAACTGTTTTTT.

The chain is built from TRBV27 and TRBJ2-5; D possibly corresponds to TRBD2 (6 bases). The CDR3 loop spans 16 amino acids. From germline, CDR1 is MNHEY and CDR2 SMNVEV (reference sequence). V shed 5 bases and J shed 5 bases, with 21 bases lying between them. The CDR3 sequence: CASSPRGGGIEETQYF. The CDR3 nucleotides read TGTGCCAGCAGTCCCCGGGGAGGCGGGATAGAGGAGACCCAGTACTTC.

CDR3 region: CASSLGVGTSRLSSYNEQFF. CDR3 bases: TGCGCCAGCAGCTTGGGTGTAGGTACTTCCAGGCTTAGCTCCTACAATGAGCAGTTCTTC. This chain connects TRBV5-1 to TRBJ2-1; no clear D gene. The V and J ends lost 0 bases and 0 bases respectively, with 22 bases between them. The CDR3 sequence is 20 residues long. CDR1 and CDR2 from the germline V gene are SGHRS and YFSETQ.

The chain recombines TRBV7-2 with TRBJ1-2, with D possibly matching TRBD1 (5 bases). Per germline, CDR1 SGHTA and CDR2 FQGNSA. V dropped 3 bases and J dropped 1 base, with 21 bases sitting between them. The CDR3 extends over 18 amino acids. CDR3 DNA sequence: TGTGCCAGCAGCTTCCCGTCGGATGTCCGGGGCATTAACTATGGCTACACCTTC. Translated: CASSFPSDVRGINYGYTF.